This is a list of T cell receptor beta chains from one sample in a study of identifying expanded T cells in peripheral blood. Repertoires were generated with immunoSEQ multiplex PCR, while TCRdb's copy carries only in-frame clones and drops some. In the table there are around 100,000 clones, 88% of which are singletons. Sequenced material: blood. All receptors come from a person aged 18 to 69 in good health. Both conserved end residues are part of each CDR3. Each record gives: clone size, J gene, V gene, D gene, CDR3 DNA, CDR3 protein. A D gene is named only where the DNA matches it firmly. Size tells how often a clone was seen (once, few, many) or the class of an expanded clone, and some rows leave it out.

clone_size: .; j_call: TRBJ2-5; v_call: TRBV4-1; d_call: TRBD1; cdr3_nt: TGCGCCAGCAGTCAGTCTCCGGGACAGCAAGAGACCCAGTACTTC; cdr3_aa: CASSQSPGQQETQYF
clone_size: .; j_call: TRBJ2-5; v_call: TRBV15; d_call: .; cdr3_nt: TGTGCCACCAGCAGAGACGGGGATGTGGAGACCCAGTACTTC; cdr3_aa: CATSRDGDVETQYF
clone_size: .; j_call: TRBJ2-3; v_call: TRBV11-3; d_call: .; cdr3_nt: TGTGCCAGCAGCTTAAGTGCTCGCACAGATACGCAGTATTTT; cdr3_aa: CASSLSARTDTQYF
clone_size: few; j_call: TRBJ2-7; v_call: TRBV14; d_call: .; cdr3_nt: TGTGCCAGCAGCCCTCCGGGTTTGTACGAGCAGTACTTC; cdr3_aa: CASSPPGLYEQYF
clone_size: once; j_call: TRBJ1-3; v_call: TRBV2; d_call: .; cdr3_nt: TGTGCCAGCAAAAGCCTTCTCTCTGGAAACACCATATATTTT; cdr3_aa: CASKSLLSGNTIYF
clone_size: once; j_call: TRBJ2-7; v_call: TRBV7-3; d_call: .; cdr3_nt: TGTGCCAGCAGCTTAAATGTAGGGGCCATCTACGAGCAGTACTTC; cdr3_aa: CASSLNVGAIYEQYF
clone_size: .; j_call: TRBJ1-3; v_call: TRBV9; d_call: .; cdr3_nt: TGTGCCAGCAGCCTTATGGGAGCCTCTGGAAACACCATATATTTT; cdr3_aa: CASSLMGASGNTIYF
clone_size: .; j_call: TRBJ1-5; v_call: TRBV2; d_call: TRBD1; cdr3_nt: TGTGCCAGCAGTGAAGGGGGGACAGGCAATCAGCCCCAGCATTTT; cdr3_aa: CASSEGGTGNQPQHF
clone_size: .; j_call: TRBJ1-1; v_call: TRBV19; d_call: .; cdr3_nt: TGTGCCAGCTCCGGGCCACTGGTCACTGAAGCTTTCTTT; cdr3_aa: CASSGPLVTEAFF
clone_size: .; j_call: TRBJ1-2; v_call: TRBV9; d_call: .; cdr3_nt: TGTGCCAGCAGCCTAAAAGGGGCTGGGGACTATGGCTACACCTTC; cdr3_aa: CASSLKGAGDYGYTF
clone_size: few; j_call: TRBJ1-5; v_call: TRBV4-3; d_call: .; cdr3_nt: TGCGCCAGCAGCCAAGCGACGGGGGCGGATCAGCCCCAGCATTTT; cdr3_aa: CASSQATGADQPQHF